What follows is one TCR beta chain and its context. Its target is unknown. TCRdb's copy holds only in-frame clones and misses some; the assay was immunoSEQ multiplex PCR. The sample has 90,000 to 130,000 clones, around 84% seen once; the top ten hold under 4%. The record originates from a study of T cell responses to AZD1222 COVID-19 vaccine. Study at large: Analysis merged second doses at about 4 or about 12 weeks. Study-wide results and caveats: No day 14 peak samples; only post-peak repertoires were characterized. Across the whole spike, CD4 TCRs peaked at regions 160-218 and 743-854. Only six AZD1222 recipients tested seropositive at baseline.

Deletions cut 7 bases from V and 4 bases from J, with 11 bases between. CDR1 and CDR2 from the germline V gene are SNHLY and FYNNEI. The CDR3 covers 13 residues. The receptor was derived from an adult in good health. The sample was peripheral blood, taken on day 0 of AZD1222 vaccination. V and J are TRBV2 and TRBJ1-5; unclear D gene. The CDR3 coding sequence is TGTGCCAGCAATCAACACACAAATCAGCCCCAGCATTTT. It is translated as CASNQHTNQPQHF.